A selection of T cell receptor beta chains follows, all from one sample in a study of T cell repertoires in cytomegalovirus infection. Antigens for these TCRs are unknown. MiXCR, run by TCRdb on the reads, gives a single entry per CDR3 protein. Found here are around 430,000 distinct CDR3 sequences, 42% of them singletons; the top ten hold 43%. Sequencing was performed on cultured PBMCs, taken from culture after CMV antigen stimulation. The receptor source for this set is a human donor in good health (CMV status not recorded). Some clones in this sample may be carry-over from other donors' samples. The CDR3 runs from the conserved cysteine through the conserved F or W. A D gene is named only where the DNA matches it firmly. A row's size may be missing; if present it is once, few, many or a size class.

TRBV28,.,.,TRBJ1-4,CASSLWATGTNEKLFF,TGTGCCAGCAGTTTATGGGCGACAGGAACTAATGAAAAACTGTTTTTT
TRBV10-3,TRBD2,.,TRBJ2-1,CAIRSGRNEQFF,TGTGCCATCAGGAGCGGGAGAAATGAGCAGTTCTTC
TRBV3-1,.,.,TRBJ2-3,CASSQRRASTDTQYF,TGTGCCAGCAGCCAAAGAAGAGCTAGCACAGATACGCAGTATTTT
TRBV29-1,TRBD2,.,TRBJ2-1,CSVEEGSGRTYNEQFF,TGCAGCGTTGAAGAAGGCAGCGGGAGGACTTACAATGAGCAGTTCTTC
TRBV28,TRBD2,.,TRBJ2-3,CASSGGTSGAPSTDTQYF,TGTGCCAGCAGTGGCGGGACTAGCGGCGCACCTAGCACAGATACGCAGTATTTT
TRBV12-3/TRBV12-4,.,few,TRBJ2-1,CASSLEDSLYNEQFF,TGTGCCAGCAGTTTAGAGGACAGCCTCTACAATGAGCAGTTCTTC
TRBV7-2,.,few,TRBJ2-7,CASSLEGAPYEQYF,TGTGCCAGCAGCTTAGAAGGGGCACCCTACGAGCAGTACTTC
TRBV10-3,.,few,TRBJ1-5,CAIGDGSNQPQHF,TGTGCCATCGGAGACGGGTCTAATCAGCCCCAGCATTTT
TRBV12-3/TRBV12-4,TRBD2,few,TRBJ2-1,CASSLAAGGGGMDEQFF,TGTGCCAGCAGTTTAGCCGCGGGAGGAGGGGGGATGGATGAGCAGTTCTTC
TRBV10-3,.,once,TRBJ1-3,CAISESTGNGNTIYF,TGTGCCATCAGTGAGTCCACAGGGAACGGAAACACCATATATTTT
TRBV12-3/TRBV12-4,.,.,TRBJ1-1,CASSFGPSGTEAFF,TGTGCCAGCAGTTTTGGGCCGTCGGGCACTGAAGCTTTCTTT
TRBV11-2,.,few,TRBJ2-1,CASSLGWGDQFF,TGTGCCAGCAGCTTAGGCTGGGGGGACCAGTTCTTC
TRBV7-6,TRBD1,.,TRBJ1-1,CASRGGAAYTEAFF,TGTGCCAGCAGAGGGGGCGCGGCGTACACTGAAGCTTTCTTT
TRBV9,TRBD1,.,TRBJ2-3,CASSALTQGADTDTQYF,TGTGCCAGCAGCGCTTTAACACAGGGGGCGGACACAGATACGCAGTATTTT
TRBV6-2/TRBV6-3,.,.,TRBJ2-3,CASSFLGPDTQYF,TGTGCCAGCAGTTTTCTAGGCCCCGATACGCAGTATTTT
TRBV6-1,.,few,TRBJ2-7,CASSYALGEQYF,TGTGCCAGCAGTTACGCTCTCGGGGAGCAGTACTTC
TRBV5-1,TRBD1,once,TRBJ2-7,CASSTQGALPYEQYF,TGCGCCAGCAGCACACAGGGGGCGCTCCCCTACGAGCAGTACTTC
TRBV11-2,.,.,TRBJ2-1,CASIGGPSYNEQFF,TGTGCCAGCATAGGCGGGCCCTCTTACAATGAGCAGTTCTTC
TRBV6-5,.,few,TRBJ2-1,CASSVGTGIRPSFF,.
TRBV6-5,TRBD2,few,TRBJ2-3,CASSPRDYTDTQYF,TGTGCCAGCAGTCCGCGGGACTACACAGATACGCAGTATTTT
TRBV7-8,.,.,TRBJ1-5,CASSLRGVGNQPQHF,TGTGCCAGCAGCTTAAGGGGCGTGGGCAATCAGCCCCAGCATTTT
TRBV7-6,TRBD2,.,TRBJ2-7,CASSSTSGRSHPYEQYF,TGTGCCAGCAGCTCGACTAGCGGGAGGTCCCATCCCTACGAGCAGTACTTC
TRBV5-4,TRBD1,.,TRBJ1-6,CASSSRTGGESPLHF,TGTGCCAGCAGCTCGAGGACAGGGGGCGAATCACCCCTCCACTTT
TRBV4-1,TRBD2,.,TRBJ2-7,CASSQGTRYYEQYF,TGTGCCAGCAGCCAAGGGACTAGATACTACGAGCAGTACTTC
TRBV19,.,.,TRBJ2-7,CASSNPFRGSEQYF,TGTGCCAGTAGTAACCCATTCCGGGGAAGCGAGCAGTACTTC
TRBV7-2,.,few,TRBJ1-5,CASSPGFLSNQPQHF,TGTGCCAGCAGCCCAGGGTTTTTGAGCAATCAGCCCCAGCATTTT